Shown below are 25 T cell receptor beta chains from a single sample sequenced in a study of cytomegalovirus exposure and HLA in healthy donors. PCR primers comprised 60 Vbeta and 13 Jbeta primers. Generated by immunoSEQ multiplex PCR, the TCRdb table keeps only in-frame clones and is missing some. The sample holds about 190,000 clones, over 65% seen once. What was sequenced was PBMCs. These receptors all come from a woman in her forties or fifties in good health and CMV-seropositive.

This clone occurred once. The chain joins TRBV28 to TRBJ2-7; maybe TRBD1 (7 bases). V gave up 5 bases and J gave up 1 base, with 15 bases separating them. The CDR3 sequence is 15 residues long. Germline values: CDR1 MDHEN, CDR2 SYDVKM. The CDR3 sequence is CASSGPGGRSYEQYF. The CDR3 DNA follows: TGTGCCAGCAGTGGCCCAGGGGGGCGATCCTACGAGCAGTACTTC.

This clone was seen a few times. This rearrangement joins TRBV9 to TRBJ2-6; D gene unclear. Trimming took off 0 bases at V and 1 base at J, with 2 bases between the two ends. This CDR3 has 14 amino acids. Germline V gene sequence: CDR1 SGDLS, CDR2 YYNGEE. The CDR3 sequence is CASSVASGANVLTF. CDR3 nucleotides: TGTGCCAGCAGCGTAGCTTCTGGGGCCAACGTCCTGACTTTC.

Of note for this clone: This specimen includes other DNA sequences encoding the same CDR3. The chain is built from TRBV2 and TRBJ1-4; D might be TRBD1 (6 bases). The CDR3 runs to 14 residues. V lost 5 bases and J lost 8, with 15 bases in between. Germline CDR1 SNHLY, CDR2 FYNNEI. The CDR3 nucleotides read TGTGCCAGCAGTTCGTGGGGGGGCCGCGAAAAACTGTTTTTT. Its protein is CASSSWGGREKLFF.

The chain links TRBV7-9 to TRBJ1-1; D might be TRBD1 (6 bases). Germline values: CDR1 SEHNR, CDR2 FQNEAQ (reference sequence). The V end was cut by 2 bases, the J end by 8 bases, with 18 bases between. CDR3 length equals 15 residues. CDR3 protein: CASSLPGDTYNEAFF. The CDR3 DNA reads TGTGCCAGCAGCTTACCTGGGGACACATACAACGAAGCTTTCTTT.

This chain connects TRBV19 to TRBJ2-5; the match to TRBD1 covers 7 bases. Germline V CDR1 and CDR2: LNHDA, SQIVND (reference sequence). CDR3 length: 15 residues. Trimming took 5 bases from V and 5 from J; bases not matched to a gene: 11. The CDR3 DNA reads TGTGCCAGTAGTGCCGTCACAGGGGCCCAGGAGACCCAGTACTTC. Residues: CASSAVTGAQETQYF.

This clone was recorded a few times. This rearrangement joins TRBV4-1 to TRBJ1-2; TRBD1 matches at 7 bases. The junction had 4 bases not matched to a gene; V was cut back by 4 bases and J by 8 bases. The CDR3 totals 12 residues. Germline V lookup: CDR1 MGHRA, CDR2 YSYEKL. This CDR3 reads CASSPGTAGYTF. CDR3 DNA: TGCGCCAGCAGCCCAGGGACAGCCGGCTACACCTTC.

CDR3 sequence reads: CASSLNFVDEQFF. CDR3 coding DNA: TGTGCCAGCAGCTTAAACTTCGTGGATGAGCAGTTCTTC. The V call is TRBV11-2, the J call TRBJ2-1; D gene unclear. Trimming shortened V by 2 bases and J by 8 bases, and 10 bases separated the two germline ends. Germline V gene lookup returns CDR1 SGHAT and CDR2 FQNNGV. This CDR3 is built from 13 residues.

The chain couples TRBV7-8 to TRBJ2-5; perhaps TRBD1 as D (5 bases). Looked up from germline, CDR1 is SGHVS and CDR2 is FQNEAQ. V gave up 5 bases and J gave up 5 bases, with 18 bases separating them. The CDR3 is made up of 15 amino acids. CDR3 sequence (DNA): TGTGCCAGCAGCCCAACCAATACACAGGTGGAGACCCAGTACTTC. Residues: CASSPTNTQVETQYF.

The rearrangement links TRBV6-6 to TRBJ2-7, with a tentative D call TRBD2 (5 bases). V was trimmed by 8 bases and J by 2 bases, leaving 10 bases between them. CDR3 length: 12 amino acids. Germline V lookup: CDR1 MNHNY, CDR2 SVGAGI (reference sequence). The CDR3, as DNA: TGTGCCAGCGGGAGTTCTCCCTACGAGCAGTACTTC. Its protein is CASGSSPYEQYF.

As to this clone: Distinct nucleotide sequences in the sample also encode this CDR3. The rearrangement links TRBV4-1 to TRBJ1-1, with 10 bases fitting TRBD1. Germline V gene sequence: CDR1 MGHRA, CDR2 YSYEKL. This CDR3 has 14 amino acids. With V trimmed by 4 bases and J by 4 bases, 3 bases remained unmatched. The CDR3 sequence is CASSPGQGTTEAFF. CDR3 DNA sequence: TGCGCCAGCAGCCCGGGACAGGGGACCACTGAAGCTTTCTTT.

This clone was counted once. J is TRBJ2-2 and V is TRBV5-8; the match to TRBD2 covers 15 bases. Germline V CDR1 and CDR2: SGHTS, YDEGEE. This CDR3 has 18 residues. Losses at the gene ends were 4 bases for V and 5 bases for J; bases not matched to a gene: 9. The CDR3, as DNA: TGTGCCAGCAGCCAAGGACTAGCGGGGGGGCCGTGGACCGGGGAGCTGTTTTTT. Its protein product is CASSQGLAGGPWTGELFF.

The chain employs TRBV2 and TRBJ2-4; weak D call: TRBD2 (5 bases). The CDR3 contains 15 residues. Germline V gene lookup returns CDR1 SNHLY and CDR2 FYNNEI. The germline V and J ends were trimmed by 8 bases and 1 base, with 15 bases remaining between them. For the CDR3, the DNA is TGTGCCAGCCGCGCAAATCCTAGCGCCAAAAACATTCAGTACTTC. This translates into CASRANPSAKNIQYF.

This chain links TRBV6-1 with TRBJ1-3; the D is unclear. V was cut by 3 bases and J by 3 bases, with 12 bases left in between. The CDR3 length is 15 residues. Germline-derived CDR1 and CDR2 are MNHNS and SASEGT. CDR3 coding DNA: TGTGCCAGCAGTGAGTCAGTTTCGGGTGGAAACACCATATATTTT. Amino acid sequence: CASSESVSGGNTIYF.

The V call is TRBV5-1, the J call TRBJ1-1; 7 positions agree with TRBD1. The CDR3 has 14 amino acids. The germline CDR1 and CDR2 sequences are SGHRS and YFSETQ. Trimming removed 3 bases from V and 1 base from J; junction bases left unmatched: 3. The CDR3 bases are TGCGCCAGCAGCTCACAGGGGCCGAACACTGAAGCTTTCTTT. Residues: CASSSQGPNTEAFF.

This sequence joins TRBV6-6 and TRBJ1-4; possible D gene TRBD1, 5 bases. V lost 5 bases to trimming and J lost 1 base, with 8 bases between them. CDR1 and CDR2 from the germline V gene are MNHNY and SVGAGI (reference sequence). The CDR3 sequence is 14 residues long. The CDR3 sequence is CASSPGGTNEKLFF. The CDR3 coding sequence is TGTGCCAGCAGTCCGGGGGGAACTAATGAAAAACTGTTTTTT.

The V and J genes are TRBV11-2 and TRBJ2-7; the D gene is possibly TRBD2 (7 bases). The germline V gene has CDR1 SGHAT and CDR2 FQNNGV. CDR3 length: 14 residues. The V gene lost 1 base and the J gene lost 4 bases, with 11 bases spanning the gap. The CDR3 DNA sequence: TGTGCCAGCAGCTTAGGAGGGGGGGGGTACGAGCAGTACTTC. This sequence encodes CASSLGGGGYEQYF.

The chain links TRBV14 to TRBJ2-7; 8 nucleotides match TRBD2. The J segment lost 7 bases and the V segment lost 4 bases, leaving 12 bases of the junction unmatched. The CDR3 spans 15 residues. The germline gives CDR1 SGHDN, CDR2 FVKESK. The CDR3 nucleotides are TGTGCCAGCAGCCCCGGGAGAGCGGGGGTGGAAGAGCAGTACTTC. Protein product: CASSPGRAGVEEQYF. The whole variable domain, remainder taken from reference TRBV14 and TRBJ2-7, is EAGVTQFPSHSVIEKGQTVTLRCDPISGHDNLYWYRRVMGKEIKFLLHFVKESKQDESGMPNNRFLAERTGGTYSTLKVQPAELEDSGVYFCASSPGRAGVEEQYFGPGTRLTVT.

The chain is built from TRBV6-5 and TRBJ2-1; weak D call: TRBD2 (7 bases). V was pared by 5 bases and J by 3 bases, with 14 bases between. The CDR3 sequence is 15 residues long. In germline, CDR1 is MNHEY, CDR2 SVGAGI. CDR3 amino acids: CASSRGGGLYNEQFF. In DNA, the CDR3 is TGTGCCAGCAGTCGAGGGGGGGGACTCTACAATGAGCAGTTCTTC.

The V and J genes are TRBV5-1 and TRBJ2-3; TRBD2 matches 10 bases. Germline values: CDR1 SGHRS, CDR2 YFSETQ. This CDR3 region has 16 residues. The V and J ends lost 0 bases and 4 bases, in that order; junction bases with no gene match: 5. CDR3 loop: CASSLGGTSVADTQYF. CDR3 DNA sequence: TGCGCCAGCAGCTTGGGAGGGACTAGCGTAGCAGATACGCAGTATTTT.

This clone has only one observation. This chain joins TRBV28 and TRBJ1-2; 11 bases are a match to TRBD1. CDR3 length: 15 amino acids. After removal of 3 bases from V and 3 bases from J, the junction contained 3 bases not matched to a gene. CDR1 is MDHEN and CDR2 is SYDVKM in the germline V gene. The CDR3 loop is CASSLSGQGDYGYTF. The CDR3, as DNA: TGTGCCAGCAGTTTGTCGGGACAGGGGGACTATGGCTACACCTTC.

V usage is TRBV6-6 and J usage is TRBJ1-2; no clear D gene. Trimming pared 4 bases from V and 3 bases from J, leaving 9 bases between. CDR1 MNHNY and CDR2 SVGAGI come from the germline V gene (reference sequence). The CDR3 consists of 13 residues. The CDR3 nucleotides are TGTGCCAGCAGTTCGCCCGCGTACTATGGCTACACCTTC. Protein: CASSSPAYYGYTF.

The J gene is TRBJ2-7, the V gene TRBV27; D gene ambiguous. This CDR3 is 13 amino acids long. CDR1 and CDR2 (germline): MNHEY, SMNVEV (reference sequence). The ends were cut back, 6 bases at V and 7 bases at J, with 16 bases in the middle. CDR3 coding DNA: TGTGCCAGCAGCCACGGAGATTTTCGGGAGCAGTACTTC. This encodes CASSHGDFREQYF.

The chain employs TRBV5-1 and TRBJ2-3; 13 positions match TRBD2. Germline assignment: CDR1 SGHRS and CDR2 YFSETQ. V shed 5 bases and J 0 bases; nucleotides not matched to a gene: 9. This CDR3 contains 18 residues. CDR3 bases: TGCGCCAGCAGTTCCGGACTAGCGGGGGCCAAAAGCACAGATACGCAGTATTTT. It translates to CASSSGLAGAKSTDTQYF.

This rearrangement joins TRBV6-1 to TRBJ2-7, with 8 bases matching TRBD1. From germline, CDR1 is MNHNS and CDR2 SASEGT. Unmatched junction bases numbered 10, after V lost 8 bases and J lost 4 bases. The CDR3 extends over 14 amino acids. CDR3 sequence (DNA): TGTGCCAGCCGCCCTTGGGACAGGCCTTACGAGCAGTACTTC. The encoded protein is CASRPWDRPYEQYF.

The chain links TRBV6-5 to TRBJ1-4, with 9 bases lining up with TRBD1. Germline V gene data show CDR1 as MNHEY and CDR2 as SVGAGI. The CDR3 extends over 14 amino acids. Unmatched junction bases numbered 7, after V lost 6 bases and J lost 8 bases. Here the CDR3 DNA reads TGTGCCAGCAGGGAGGACAGGGGAGGGGAAAAACTGTTTTTT. Translating it yields CASREDRGGEKLFF.